Following are 20 T cell receptor beta chains from one sample sequenced in a study of blood T cells in healthy people across ages. Next came a second PCR, run for about 6 to 12 cycles, which used a sample-barcoded 5' primer along with a J-beta primer mix. Each CDR3 protein gets one entry after TCRdb re-called the 5' RACE reads with MiXCR. Among 1,500,000 or so distinct CDR3 sequences listed, around 40% were seen once. The source material was blood. These receptor sequences come from a woman under 30 in good health.

The CDR3 region has the DNA TGCGCCAGCAGCCAAGACGGGCTAGCGGGGTCCAATGAGCAGTTCTTC. Translated: CASSQDGLAGSNEQFF. The V gene is TRBV4-3, the J gene TRBJ2-1; 9 bases match TRBD2. V shed 0 bases, J shed 6 bases, and the junction held 6 bases outside the gene matches. Germline V CDR1 and CDR2: LGHNA, YSLEER. The CDR3 extends over 16 amino acids.

This clonotype has a count of ten or more. The chain has TRBV29-1 and TRBJ2-3, with D tentatively TRBD1 or TRBD2 (5 bases each). Looked up from germline, CDR1 is SQVTM and CDR2 is ANQGSEA. The CDR3 length is 14 residues. Deletions cut 2 bases from V and 2 bases from J, with 11 bases between. In DNA, the CDR3 is TGCAGCGTTGAACCGGGACCTCACACAGATACGCAGTATTTT. Protein sequence: CSVEPGPHTDTQYF.

This clonotype was seen more than once but under ten times. V gene TRBV20-1 combines with J gene TRBJ2-5, with unresolved D. From germline, CDR1 is DFQATT and CDR2 SNEGSKA (reference sequence). The CDR3 spans 15 residues. Trimming cost V 1 base and J 0 bases, with 12 bases left between them. The CDR3 region has the DNA TGCAGTGCTAGAGCCGGGCTATACTACCAAGAGACCCAGTACTTC. Its protein product is CSARAGLYYQETQYF.

This chain connects TRBV18 to TRBJ2-7, with D uncertain. The CDR3 is 13 amino acids. The V gene's germline CDR1 is KGHSH and CDR2 LQKENI. Deletions cut 0 bases from V and 6 bases from J, with 9 bases between. The CDR3 DNA reads TGTGCCAGCTCACCACCAGGGATGCGCGAGCAGTACTTC. It yields the protein CASSPPGMREQYF.

In this sample, this clonotype turned up a few times. The chain combines TRBV7-2 with TRBJ2-1; 9 bases line up with TRBD2. The CDR3 covers 17 residues. V trimming: 5 bases; J trimming: 4 bases; junction bases outside the gene matches: 12. CDR1 SGHTA and CDR2 FQGNSA come from the germline V gene. The CDR3 spells CASSRQGGTSGYNEQFF. CDR3 coding DNA: TGTGCCAGCAGCCGCCAGGGCGGTACTAGCGGGTACAATGAGCAGTTCTTC.

This chain uses TRBV20-1 with TRBJ2-7, with 7 bases lining up with TRBD2. Trimming at V came to 6 bases and at J to 0 bases, leaving 8 bases not matched to a gene. This CDR3 region has 14 residues. The germline gives CDR1 DFQATT, CDR2 SNEGSKA (reference sequence). The CDR3 nucleotides read TGCAGTGCACGATCCGGGACTAACTCCTACGAGCAGTACTTC. It translates to CSARSGTNSYEQYF.

The chain joins TRBV9 to TRBJ2-7, with D perhaps matching TRBD2 (5 bases). The CDR3 loop spans 14 amino acids. Trimming took off 4 bases at V and 4 bases at J, with 15 bases between the two ends. Germline CDR1 and CDR2: SGDLS and YYNGEE. DNA for the CDR3: TGTGCCAGCAGCTCAGACCCTCGCGGGTACGAGCAGTACTTC. It yields the protein CASSSDPRGYEQYF.

The V call is TRBV18, the J call TRBJ2-1; TRBD2 is a possible D gene (5 bases). There are 13 residues in the CDR3. Germline loops: CDR1 KGHSH, CDR2 LQKENI. The V end was cut by 3 bases, the J end by 8 bases, with 11 bases between. The CDR3 region is CASSPFGGDEQFF. CDR3 in DNA: TGTGCCAGCTCACCCTTCGGAGGAGATGAGCAGTTCTTC.

This chain links TRBV5-1 with TRBJ1-2; 8 bases are shared with TRBD1. The germline V gene encodes CDR1 SGHRS and CDR2 YFSETQ. The J segment lost 4 bases and the V segment lost 1 base, leaving 6 bases of the junction unmatched. The CDR3 length is 15 residues. The CDR3 loop is CASSLIGRGLYGYTF. The CDR3 DNA reads as TGCGCCAGCAGCTTGATTGGCAGGGGGCTCTATGGCTACACCTTC.

On this clonotype: An end of the junction does not agree with germline; a read error may underlie this. The genes are TRBV6-5 and TRBJ2-5, with D perhaps TRBD2 (5 bases). The germline V gene has CDR1 MNHEY and CDR2 SVGAGI. The CDR3 has 14 amino acids. The CDR3 sequence is CASRLRGYQETRYF. DNA of the CDR3: TGTGCCAGCAGGTTACGGGGATACCAAGAGACCCGGTACTTC.

V and J are TRBV9 and TRBJ1-4, with TRBD1 identical over 11 bases. Germline V gives CDR1 SGDLS, CDR2 YYNGEE. This CDR3 spans 15 amino acids. J lost 7 bases, V lost 4 bases, and 6 bases had no gene match. CDR3: CASSFAGTGGEKLFF. CDR3 coding DNA: TGTGCCAGCAGCTTCGCCGGGACAGGGGGTGAAAAACTGTTTTTT.

CDR3 nucleotides: TGTGCCAGCAGTCAAATCGGACAGGGGAGGGAGACCCAGTACTTC. This encodes CASSQIGQGRETQYF. The chain employs TRBV7-9 and TRBJ2-5; 9 bases are a match to TRBD1. This CDR3 region has 15 residues. The junction had 10 bases not matched to a gene; V was cut back by 6 bases and J by 5 bases. Germline CDR1 SEHNR, CDR2 FQNEAQ (reference sequence).

The chain carries TRBV7-3 and TRBJ2-1, with 7 bases identical to TRBD2. V was clipped by 5 bases and J by 3 bases; unmatched bases: 7. The CDR3 is 15 residues long. Germline values: CDR1 SGHTA, CDR2 FQGTGA. CDR3 region: CASSLTTSLYNEQFF. CDR3 nucleotides: TGTGCCAGCAGCCTTACGACTAGCCTCTACAATGAGCAGTTCTTC.

The chain is built from TRBV2 and TRBJ2-7, with D perhaps matching TRBD1 or TRBD2 (6 bases each). Germline CDR1 and CDR2: SNHLY and FYNNEI. The CDR3 runs to 15 residues. With 7 bases removed from V and 1 base from J, the gap between germline ends came to 17 bases. CDR3 nucleotides: TGTGCCAGCAAGGGGGGAGGAATTATGTCCTACGAGCAGTACTTC. Amino acids: CASKGGGIMSYEQYF.

This clonotype was counted a few times. The V and J genes are TRBV20-1 and TRBJ2-1, with 8 bases aligning to TRBD2. The CDR3 consists of 13 residues. V shed 7 bases and J 9 bases; nucleotides not matched to a gene: 11. Germline CDR1 is DFQATT and CDR2 is SNEGSKA (reference sequence). The CDR3 DNA sequence: TGCAGTGTCACGGGACTAGGCAGGGCTGAGCAGTTCTTC. Translation gives CSVTGLGRAEQFF.

This sequence joins TRBV30 and TRBJ1-3, with D hard to call. The germline gives CDR1 GTSNPN, CDR2 SVGIG (reference sequence). The V gene lost 2 bases and the J gene lost 5 bases, with 10 bases spanning the gap. The CDR3 is 13 amino acids. The CDR3 DNA reads TGTGCCTGGAGTCCCCGGGGAAGAAACACCATATATTTT. Protein: CAWSPRGRNTIYF.

This chain connects TRBV5-6 to TRBJ1-5; D is unresolved. The CDR3 has 16 residues. CDR1 and CDR2 from the germline V gene are SGHDT and YYEEEE. V dropped 2 bases and J dropped 2 bases, with 14 bases sitting between them. The CDR3 sequence is CASSLRVQAGNQPQHF. Here the CDR3 DNA reads TGTGCCAGCAGCTTAAGAGTCCAGGCCGGCAATCAGCCCCAGCATTTT.

This clonotype was detected only a few times. V usage is TRBV7-6 and J usage is TRBJ1-1; possibly TRBD1 for D (5 bases). V lost 5 bases and J lost 1, with 20 bases in between. Germline loops: CDR1 SGHVS, CDR2 FNYEAQ. The CDR3 loop spans 17 amino acids. The CDR3 reads CASSLGALVGRNTEAFF. CDR3 in DNA: TGTGCCAGCAGCCTTGGGGCGCTTGTTGGAAGGAACACTGAAGCTTTCTTT.

This clonotype occurred once. This chain uses TRBV28 with TRBJ1-1; possible D gene TRBD1, 6 bases. The CDR3 runs to 13 residues. The germline V gene encodes CDR1 MDHEN and CDR2 SYDVKM. V was clipped by 5 bases and J by 6 bases, with 13 bases between them. The CDR3 here is CASSRQAYAEAFF. The CDR3 DNA reads as TGTGCCAGCAGTCGACAGGCTTACGCTGAAGCTTTCTTT. Drawing the rest from reference TRBV28 and TRBJ1-1, the complete variable domain is DVKVTQSSRYLVKRTGEKVFLECVQDMDHENMFWYRQDPGLGLRLIYFSYDVKMKEKGDIPEGYSVSREKKERFSLILESASTNQTSMYLCASSRQAYAEAFFGQGTRLTVV.

This sequence joins TRBV20-1 and TRBJ1-5, with 8 bases aligning to TRBD1. The length of the CDR3 is 14 residues. From germline, CDR1 is DFQATT and CDR2 SNEGSKA (reference sequence). V lost 5 bases and J lost 4; bases outside the gene matches: 7. The CDR3 protein is CSADRGSGNQPQHF. DNA of the CDR3: TGCAGTGCTGACAGGGGCAGCGGAAATCAGCCCCAGCATTTT.